This TCR beta chain was sequenced in a study of cytomegalovirus exposure and HLA in healthy donors. Study-level background: An analysis done earlier identified about 100 million unique TCR beta sequences from approximately 170 million T cells.

This CDR3 has 16 amino acids. Germline loops: CDR1 SGHRS, CDR2 YFSETQ. V was pared by 3 bases and J by 3 bases, with 13 bases between. This clone was seen a single time. What it recognizes is unknown. Regarding the study as a whole: Earlier findings revealed that most TCR beta V segments proved productive either about 87% or about 30% of the time.

The PCR made use of 60 Vbeta and 13 Jbeta primers. The repertoire was sequenced with immunoSEQ multiplex PCR; TCRdb's copy has only in-frame clones and lacks some. Seen here are about 170,000 clones, 80% to 90% observed once, and the top ten hold around 2.6%. This TCR derives from a man aged 25-40 years in good health and CMV-seropositive. V usage is TRBV5-1 and J usage is TRBJ2-6; possible D gene TRBD2, 6 bases. Sequencing was done on a sample of PBMCs. This chain's CDR3 is CASSWYGGGGANVLTF. The CDR3 nucleotides are TGCGCCAGCAGCTGGTACGGGGGTGGTGGGGCCAACGTCCTGACTTTC.